The following is a TCR beta chain sequence with its context. The entry originates in a study of blood T cell repertoires in COVID-19. In the study overall: T cells, B-cell-depleted T cells, or PBMCs supplied cDNA or gDNA.

This CDR3 has 16 amino acids. Germline loops: CDR1 SNHLY, CDR2 FYNNEI. The V and J ends lost 6 bases and 6 bases, in that order; junction bases with no gene match: 15. Per the original methods: Scientists estimated how many nucleated cells there were by amplifying reference gene primers. The method was immunoSEQ multiplex PCR; TCRdb's version includes in-frame clones alone and lacks a portion of them. V, J and clone size are taken as reported in that table, and D and trimming were inferred from the DNA itself. The profile covers about 160,000 clones, with approximately 91% appearing a single time and approximately 2% taken by the ten largest.

This clonotype was obtained from a man between 18 and 29 years old with acute or convalescent COVID-19. This chain uses TRBV2 with TRBJ1-1, with TRBD1 matching 8 bases. Sequencing used peripheral blood. The CDR3: CASSVDRAGGLAEAFF. The CDR3 DNA follows: TGTGCCAGCAGCGTGGACAGGGCGGGGGGGTTGGCTGAAGCTTTCTTT.